This entry describes one T cell receptor (beta chain). The antigen is not known. The CDR3 sequence is 14 residues long. Deletions cut 1 base from V and 0 bases from J, with 9 bases between. Germline V gene lookup returns CDR1 SQVTM and CDR2 ANQGSEA. These data are taken from a study of identical twins' blood T cells. Study outcomes and limitations: Mainly, cloneset size products determined shared clonotypes, twins included.

TCRdb used MiXCR to reprocess the 5' RACE reads, holding one entry per CDR3 protein. The sample shows fewer than 450,000 distinct CDR3 sequences, under 30% of them seen only once. The sequenced sample consisted of PBMCs. The chain recombines TRBV29-1 with TRBJ1-1; D is unresolved. This clonotype originated in a woman between 18 and 49 years old in good health. The chain's CDR3 is CSVEVLGLNTEAFF. CDR3 nucleotide sequence: TGCAGCGTTGAAGTACTCGGGTTGAACACTGAAGCTTTCTTT.